The 13 T cell receptor beta chains below come from one sample, sequenced in a study of T cell changes during pregnancy in multiple sclerosis. Here immunoSEQ multiplex PCR was the method, and the copy in TCRdb shows in-frame clones only, minus some. The data show 45,000 to 55,000 clones, roughly 85% seen once. Specimen: CD4+ T cells from peripheral blood mononuclear cells, collected in the second trimester of pregnancy. The receptors shown here come from a female donor with multiple sclerosis, enrolled in a pregnancy study.

The genes are TRBV29-1 and TRBJ2-5, with a tentative D call TRBD1 (5 bases). Trimming removed 5 bases from V and 3 bases from J, with 19 bases in between. The germline gives CDR1 SQVTM, CDR2 ANQGSEA. The CDR3 is 15 residues long. CDR3 protein: CSVPRRRVGEETQYF. CDR3 DNA sequence: TGCAGCGTTCCAAGACGCCGGGTAGGGGAAGAGACCCAGTACTTC. Variable domain in full (rest from reference TRBV29-1 and TRBJ2-5): SAVISQKPSRDICQRGTSLTIQCQVDSQVTMMFWYRQQPGQSLTLIATANQGSEATYESGFVIDKFPISRPNLTFSTLTVSNMSPEDSSIYLCSVPRRRVGEETQYFGPGTRLLVL.

This chain links TRBV7-3 with TRBJ2-2; D unresolved. V dropped 5 bases and J dropped 3 bases, with 7 bases sitting between them. The CDR3 runs 13 residues. The germline gives CDR1 SGHTA, CDR2 FQGTGA. Here the CDR3 DNA reads TGTGCCAGCAGCCCACAAGACACCGGGGAGCTGTTTTTT. This codes for CASSPQDTGELFF.

The CDR3 DNA follows: TGCGCCAGCAGCTTGGGGGGGACTAGCGGAGACCAAGAGACCCAGTACTTC. Its translation is CASSLGGTSGDQETQYF. The rearrangement links TRBV5-1 to TRBJ2-5; TRBD2 agrees at 11 bases. There are 17 residues in the CDR3. Germline assignment: CDR1 SGHRS and CDR2 YFSETQ. The trim removed 0 bases at V and 0 bases at J, leaving 4 bases unmatched.

This chain uses TRBV5-1 with TRBJ1-6, with D possibly being TRBD1 (5 bases). The CDR3 is 16 residues long. Deletions cut 2 bases from V and 7 bases from J, with 16 bases between. Per the germline V gene, CDR1 is SGHRS and CDR2 is YFSETQ. The CDR3 nucleotides read TGCGCCAGCAGCTTTGCAGGGTCAGGGTACAATTCACCCCTCCACTTT. Translating it yields CASSFAGSGYNSPLHF.

The rearrangement uses TRBV2 and TRBJ2-5, with TRBD2 matching over 9 bases. Germline V gene data show CDR1 as SNHLY and CDR2 as FYNNEI. The CDR3 is 15 residues long. After removal of 4 bases from V and 5 bases from J, the junction contained 8 bases not matched to a gene. Here the CDR3 reads CASSGLADLSETQYF. The CDR3 DNA is TGTGCCAGCAGTGGACTAGCGGACCTCAGTGAGACCCAGTACTTC.

This sequence joins TRBV4-2 and TRBJ2-1; 10 bases align to TRBD2. Trimming cost V 1 base and J 8 bases; bases outside gene matches: 8. The CDR3 has 16 residues. The V gene's germline CDR1 is LGHNA and CDR2 YNFKEQ. The CDR3 bases are TGTGCCAGCAGCCAAGCACAGCGGGAGGGCCGGGATGAGCAGTTCTTC. Translated: CASSQAQREGRDEQFF.

V and J are TRBV19 and TRBJ2-2; TRBD1 matches 7 bases. This CDR3 has 17 residues. CDR1 and CDR2 (germline): LNHDA, SQIVND (reference sequence). With 6 bases clipped from V and 0 bases from J, the junction kept 10 bases outside the gene matches. This CDR3 reads CASRARTGDTNTGELFF. CDR3 in DNA: TGTGCCAGTAGAGCCCGGACAGGAGATACGAACACCGGGGAGCTGTTTTTT.

This clone was found a few times. This sequence joins TRBV19 and TRBJ2-3; weak D call: TRBD2 (6 bases). Trimming pared 8 bases from V and 0 bases from J, leaving 15 bases between. Germline CDR1 LNHDA, CDR2 SQIVND (reference sequence). The CDR3 totals 15 residues. The CDR3 nucleotides are TGTGCCAGTGGAGCCGGGACTTCAAGCACAGATACGCAGTATTTT. Protein: CASGAGTSSTDTQYF.

This chain connects TRBV28 to TRBJ2-7; a possible D gene is TRBD1 (7 bases). The CDR3 runs to 15 residues. V lost 6 bases and J lost 0, with 15 bases in between. The germline gives CDR1 MDHEN, CDR2 SYDVKM. The CDR3 nucleotides read TGTGCCAGCAGCTTCCCAGGGGGAGGCTCCTACGAGCAGTACTTC. Translation gives CASSFPGGGSYEQYF.

The chain joins TRBV4-2 to TRBJ1-1, with a weak D call TRBD1 (5 bases). The V gene's germline CDR1 is LGHNA and CDR2 YNFKEQ. The CDR3 is made up of 14 amino acids. V was trimmed by 1 base and J by 5 bases, leaving 11 bases between them. CDR3: CASSQAGHGTEAFF. Here the CDR3 DNA reads TGTGCCAGCAGCCAAGCAGGGCACGGGACTGAAGCTTTCTTT.

This chain links TRBV14 with TRBJ2-5; 7 bases fit TRBD2. Germline values: CDR1 SGHDN, CDR2 FVKESK. The CDR3 is 15 residues long. V lost 6 bases and J lost 3; bases outside the gene matches: 10. The CDR3 DNA sequence: TGTGCCAGCAGACGAACACGGGGGGAAAAAGAGACCCAGTACTTC. Encoded protein: CASRRTRGEKETQYF.

The gene calls are TRBV5-1 and TRBJ2-3, with 8 bases identical to TRBD1. Germline trimming cut 4 bases from V and 1 base from J; bases unmatched to any gene: 8. Germline lookup yields CDR1 SGHRS and CDR2 YFSETQ. The CDR3 runs 16 residues. In nucleotides, the CDR3 is TGCGCCAGCAGCAAGGAGGGACAGGCTCGCACAGATACGCAGTATTTT. Amino acid sequence: CASSKEGQARTDTQYF.

This sequence joins TRBV30 and TRBJ1-4; 8 positions agree with TRBD1. Per the germline V gene, CDR1 is GTSNPN and CDR2 is SVGIG (reference sequence). V shed 4 bases, J shed 6 bases, and the junction held 4 bases outside the gene matches. There are 13 residues in the CDR3. The CDR3 DNA reads TGTGCCTGGATGGCAGGGGGCTATGAAAAACTGTTTTTT. Translation: CAWMAGGYEKLFF.